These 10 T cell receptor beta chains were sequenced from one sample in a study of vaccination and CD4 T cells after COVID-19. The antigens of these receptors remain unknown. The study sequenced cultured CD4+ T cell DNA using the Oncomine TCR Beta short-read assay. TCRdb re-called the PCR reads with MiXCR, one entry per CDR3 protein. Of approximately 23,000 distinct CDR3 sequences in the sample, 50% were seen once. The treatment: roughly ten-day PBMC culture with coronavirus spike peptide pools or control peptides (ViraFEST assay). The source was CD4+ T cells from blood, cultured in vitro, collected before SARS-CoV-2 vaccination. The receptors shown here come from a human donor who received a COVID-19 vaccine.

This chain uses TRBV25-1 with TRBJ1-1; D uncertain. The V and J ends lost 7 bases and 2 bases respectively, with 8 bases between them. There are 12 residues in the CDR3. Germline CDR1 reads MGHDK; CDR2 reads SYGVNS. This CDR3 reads CASIGINTEAFF. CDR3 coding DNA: TGTGCCAGCATAGGGATTAACACTGAAGCTTTCTTT.

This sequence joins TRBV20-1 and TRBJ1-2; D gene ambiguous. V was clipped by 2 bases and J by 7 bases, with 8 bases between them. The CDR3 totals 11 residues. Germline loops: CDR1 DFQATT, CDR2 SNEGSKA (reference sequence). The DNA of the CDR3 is TGCAGTGCTAGAATTCCTGGTGGCTACACCTTC. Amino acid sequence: CSARIPGGYTF.

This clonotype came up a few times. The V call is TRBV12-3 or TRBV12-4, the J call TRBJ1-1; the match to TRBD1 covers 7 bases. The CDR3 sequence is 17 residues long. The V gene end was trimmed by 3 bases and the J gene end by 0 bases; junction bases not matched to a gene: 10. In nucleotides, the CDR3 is TGTGCCAGCAGTTTTAGGGGGCCGGGGGGTCTGAACACTGAAGCTTTCTTT. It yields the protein CASSFRGPGGLNTEAFF.

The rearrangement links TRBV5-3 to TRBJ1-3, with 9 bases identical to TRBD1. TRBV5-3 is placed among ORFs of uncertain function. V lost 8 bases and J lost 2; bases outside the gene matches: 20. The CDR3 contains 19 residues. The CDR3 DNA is TGTGCCAGCAGCCCTGACATCGGACAGGGGTTTTCGGCTGGAAACACCATATATTTT. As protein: CASSPDIGQGFSAGNTIYF.

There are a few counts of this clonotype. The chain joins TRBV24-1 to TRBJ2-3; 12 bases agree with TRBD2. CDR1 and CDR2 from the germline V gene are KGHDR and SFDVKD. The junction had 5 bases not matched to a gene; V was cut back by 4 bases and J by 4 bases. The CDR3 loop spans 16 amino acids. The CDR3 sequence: CATSEWTSGAADTQYF. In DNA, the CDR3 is TGTGCCACCAGTGAGTGGACTAGCGGGGCGGCAGATACGCAGTATTTT.

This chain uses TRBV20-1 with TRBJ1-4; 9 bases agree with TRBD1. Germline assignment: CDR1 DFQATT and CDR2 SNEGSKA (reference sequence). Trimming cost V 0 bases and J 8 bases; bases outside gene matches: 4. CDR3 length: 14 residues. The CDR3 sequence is CSARDGTGTEKLFF. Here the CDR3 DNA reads TGCAGTGCTAGAGATGGGACAGGGACGGAAAAACTGTTTTTT.

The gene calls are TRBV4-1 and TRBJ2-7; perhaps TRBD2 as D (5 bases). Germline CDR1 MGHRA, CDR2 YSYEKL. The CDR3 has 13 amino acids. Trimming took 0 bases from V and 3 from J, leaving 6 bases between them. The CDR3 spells CASSQEEDYEQYF. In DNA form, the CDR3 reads TGCGCCAGCAGCCAAGAGGAGGACTACGAGCAGTACTTC.

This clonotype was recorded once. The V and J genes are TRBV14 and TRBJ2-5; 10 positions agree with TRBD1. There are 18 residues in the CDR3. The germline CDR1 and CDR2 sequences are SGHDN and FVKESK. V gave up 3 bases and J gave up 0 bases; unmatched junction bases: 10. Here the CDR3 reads CASSHARQGAEYQETQYF. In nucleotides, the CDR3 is TGTGCCAGCAGCCACGCTAGACAGGGGGCCGAGTACCAAGAGACCCAGTACTTC.

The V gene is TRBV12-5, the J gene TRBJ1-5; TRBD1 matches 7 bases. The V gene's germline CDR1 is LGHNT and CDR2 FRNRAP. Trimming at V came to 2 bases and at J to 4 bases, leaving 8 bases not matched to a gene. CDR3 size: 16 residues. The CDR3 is CASGLIPTGRNQPQHF. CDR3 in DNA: TGTGCTAGTGGTTTGATTCCGACAGGGCGTAATCAGCCCCAGCATTTT.

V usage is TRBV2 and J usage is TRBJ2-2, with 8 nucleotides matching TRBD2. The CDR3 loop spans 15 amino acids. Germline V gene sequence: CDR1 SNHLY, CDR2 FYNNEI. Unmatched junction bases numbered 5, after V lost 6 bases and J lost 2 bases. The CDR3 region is CASRRGVTNTGELFF. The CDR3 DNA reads TGTGCCAGCAGGCGGGGGGTTACTAACACCGGGGAGCTGTTTTTT.